The sequence of this TCR beta chain was determined in a study of T cell responses to AZD1222 COVID-19 vaccine. Study-level points and caveats: Spike-specific TCR breadth and depth grew following two AZD1222 doses. Repertoires were collected only later (after the peak T cell response had occurred). Per reports, nearly half of all spike-specific TCRs target regions that are unmutated in variants.

Germline V gives CDR1 MNHEY, CDR2 SMNVEV (reference sequence). This CDR3 has 9 residues. The V gene lost 9 bases and the J gene lost 6 bases, with 5 bases spanning the gap. In regard to this clone: Its cognate antigen is unknown.

Profiling relied on immunoSEQ multiplex PCR, and the TCRdb table lists in-frame clones only, not all of them. The sample lists fewer than 110,000 clones; over 75% were seen once. The sequence was obtained from an adult who received the AZD1222 COVID-19 vaccine. The sample was peripheral blood, taken 28 days after the second AZD1222 dose. V is TRBV27 and J is TRBJ1-2; no clear D. The CDR3 DNA is TGTGCCAGGAGAAATGGCTACACCTTC. The encoded protein is CARRNGYTF.